This TCR beta chain was observed in a study of blood T cell repertoires in COVID-19. Study details: Samples representing acute and convalescent COVID-19 were sourced from the United States, Italy and Spain. The cDNA or gDNA used as material had been derived from T cells, B-cell-depleted T cells, or PBMCs.

In the original workflow: Amplification with reference gene primers provided the estimates of nucleated cell counts. The method was immunoSEQ multiplex PCR; TCRdb's version includes in-frame clones alone and lacks a portion of them. That table furnishes V, J and clone size, whereas the DNA furnished D and trimming. The sample has approximately 100,000 clones, 70% to 85% seen once. Trimming removed 0 bases at V and 7 bases at J, with 8 bases between. The germline gives CDR1 SGHRS, CDR2 YFSETQ. The CDR3 sequence is 13 residues long. This sequence originates from a human donor in a cohort sampled during active COVID-19. J is TRBJ2-1 and V is TRBV5-1; tentatively, D is TRBD2 (5 bases). Specimen: peripheral blood. CDR3 DNA: TGCGCCAGCAGCTTGGCAAGGGAGAATGAGCAGTTCTTC. Translation: CASSLARENEQFF. Full variable domain (outside the CDR3, taken from reference TRBV5-1 and TRBJ2-1): KAGVTQTPRYLIKTRGQQVTLSCSPISGHRSVSWYQQTPGQGLQFLFEYFSETQRNKGNFPGRFSGRQFSNSRSEMNVSTLELGDSALYLCASSLARENEQFFGPGTRLTVL.